These 16 T cell receptor beta chains share one sample of origin, sequenced in a study of T cell clones after liver transplantation. Produced via immunoSEQ multiplex PCR; TCRdb's table is partial and in-frame only. The sample consists of about 120,000 clones, 90% of them appearing once. Sample: CD4+ T cells from blood, taken 12 months after liver transplant. Receptors originate from a human patient who received a liver transplant. Some T cells may be graft donor cells.

The chain carries TRBV28 and TRBJ2-3, with D maybe TRBD2 (5 bases). Germline V gives CDR1 MDHEN, CDR2 SYDVKM. V was trimmed by 6 bases and J by 4 bases, leaving 26 bases between them. There are 18 residues in the CDR3. The CDR3 region is CASRNTLLGALRADTQYF. CDR3 nucleotides: TGTGCCAGCAGGAATACTCTTTTGGGAGCCCTTCGTGCAGATACGCAGTATTTT. Using reference TRBV28 and TRBJ2-3 for the parts outside the CDR3, the full variable domain is DVKVTQSSRYLVKRTGEKVFLECVQDMDHENMFWYRQDPGLGLRLIYFSYDVKMKEKGDIPEGYSVSREKKERFSLILESASTNQTSMYLCASRNTLLGALRADTQYFGPGTRLTVL.

The V gene is TRBV28, the J gene TRBJ2-6; TRBD1 matches at 7 bases. V lost 6 bases to trimming and J lost 4 bases; unmatched junction nucleotides: 6. The CDR3 sequence is 15 residues long. Germline V gene sequence: CDR1 MDHEN, CDR2 SYDVKM. CDR3: CASSSGQVGANVLTF. The DNA for the CDR3 is TGTGCCAGCAGCTCTGGACAGGTCGGGGCCAACGTCCTGACTTTC.

This chain links TRBV7-2 with TRBJ2-2; D unclear. This CDR3 is built from 15 residues. Germline CDR1 and CDR2: SGHTA and FQGNSA. The V gene lost 1 base and the J gene lost 2 bases, with 8 bases spanning the gap. The CDR3 loop is CASSLGQFNTGELFF. The CDR3 nucleotides are TGTGCCAGCAGCTTAGGGCAGTTCAACACCGGGGAGCTGTTTTTT.

Here the CDR3 reads CASFNNTGTTPAGALEQYF. CDR3 coding DNA: TGTGCCAGCTTCAATAACACCGGGACTACCCCAGCGGGAGCTCTCGAGCAGTACTTC. The rearrangement joins TRBV21-1 to TRBJ2-7; TRBD2 is the table's D call and was not checked against the DNA. TRBV21-1 is annotated as a pseudogene. This CDR3 has 19 residues.

The CDR3 nucleotides read TGTGCCAGCAGCTTCCTGTCGGGGAGCCAAGAGACCCAGTACTTC. Protein: CASSFLSGSQETQYF. The J gene is TRBJ2-5, the V gene TRBV11-2, with TRBD2 as a possible D gene (5 bases). The CDR3 is 15 residues long. Between the trimmed V and J ends, which lost 3 bases and 1 base, there was a span of 12 bases. CDR1 SGHAT and CDR2 FQNNGV come from the germline V gene.

The genes are TRBV2 and TRBJ2-3; no clear D gene. Germline V gene data show CDR1 as SNHLY and CDR2 as FYNNEI. V lost 1 base to trimming and J lost 9 bases, with 11 bases between them. The CDR3 is 13 amino acids. The DNA of the CDR3 is TGTGCCAGCAGTGAAGATCTCGCAGGCACGCAGTATTTT. It translates to CASSEDLAGTQYF. Full variable domain (missing parts from reference TRBV2 and TRBJ2-3): EPEVTQTPSHQVTQMGQEVILRCVPISNHLYFYWYRQILGQKVEFLVSFYNNEISEKSEIFDDQFSVERPDGSNFTLKIRSTKLEDSAMYFCASSEDLAGTQYFGPGTRLTVL.

The chain is built from TRBV4-1 and TRBJ2-4; no reliable D call. The ends were cut back, 5 bases at V and 0 bases at J, with 11 bases in the middle. CDR3 size: 15 residues. Germline loops: CDR1 MGHRA, CDR2 YSYEKL. The DNA for the CDR3 is TGCGCCAGCAGCGCCCTAATCCTAGCCAAAAACATTCAGTACTTC. Its translation: CASSALILAKNIQYF.

The rearrangement joins TRBV11-3 to TRBJ2-5; 8 bases align to TRBD1. There are 15 residues in the CDR3. Losses at the gene ends were 4 bases for V and 3 bases for J; bases not matched to a gene: 7. Germline V gene data show CDR1 as SGHNT and CDR2 as YENEEA. DNA for the CDR3: TGTGCCAGCAGCTCGGGCCAGGGGGCGAAAGAGACCCAGTACTTC. Amino acids: CASSSGQGAKETQYF. The variable domain in full, completed from reference TRBV11-3 and TRBJ2-5, reads EAGVVQSPRYKIIEKKQPVAFWCNPISGHNTLYWYLQNLGQGPELLIRYENEEAVDDSQLPKDRFSAERLKGVDSTLKIQPAELGDSAVYLCASSSGQGAKETQYFGPGTRLLVL.

This chain connects TRBV15 to TRBJ2-1; D gene ambiguous. V was pared by 6 bases and J by 9 bases, with 9 bases between. The CDR3 consists of 11 residues. CDR1 LNHNV and CDR2 YYDKDF come from the germline V gene (reference sequence). CDR3 loop: CATSGFTEQFF. CDR3 bases: TGTGCCACCAGTGGTTTCACTGAGCAGTTCTTC.

CDR3 in DNA: TGCAGTGCTAGCCTAGCGGGGCAGTTCTTC. Protein: CSASLAGQFF. The V and J genes are TRBV20-1 and TRBJ2-1; 8 bases match TRBD2. After removal of 3 bases from V and 12 bases from J, the junction contained 1 base not matched to a gene. Per germline, CDR1 DFQATT and CDR2 SNEGSKA (reference sequence). The CDR3 loop spans 10 amino acids.

The CDR3: CASSVGGTRARLEQFF. CDR3 nucleotides: TGTGCCAGCAGCGTAGGAGGGACTAGGGCGAGATTAGAGCAGTTCTTC. This sequence joins TRBV9 and TRBJ2-1; 8 bases align to TRBD2. The V and J ends lost 0 bases and 10 bases, in that order; junction bases with no gene match: 12. The germline CDR1 and CDR2 sequences are SGDLS and YYNGEE. CDR3 length: 16 residues.

In the case of this clone: At the DNA level, this CDR3 is encoded by other sequences in the same sample as well. V usage is TRBV28 and J usage is TRBJ1-1, with unresolved D. CDR1 and CDR2 from the germline V gene are MDHEN and SYDVKM. Trimming stripped 6 bases from V and 6 bases from J, with 8 bases between. CDR3 length equals 11 residues. The CDR3 sequence: CASRGRPEAFF. CDR3 in DNA: TGTGCCAGCAGAGGGCGGCCTGAAGCTTTCTTT.

This clone is a singleton in its sample. CDR3 in amino acids: CASSLRLVPYEQYF. Here the CDR3 DNA reads TGTGCCAGCAGCCTACGACTAGTACCCTACGAGCAGTACTTC. The gene calls are TRBV13 and TRBJ2-7; D perhaps matches TRBD2 (6 bases). The CDR3 consists of 14 residues. Germline-derived CDR1 and CDR2 are PRHDT and FYEKMQ (reference sequence). Trimming removed 5 bases at V and 2 bases at J, with 13 bases between.

The chain couples TRBV28 to TRBJ2-7, with TRBD2 identical over 7 bases. Germline V gene data show CDR1 as MDHEN and CDR2 as SYDVKM. V shed 4 bases, J shed 1 base, and the junction held 7 bases outside the gene matches. The length of the CDR3 is 15 residues. CDR3 nucleotide sequence: TGTGCCAGCAGTTCCCTGACTAGCTCTTCCTACGAGCAGTACTTC. As protein: CASSSLTSSSYEQYF.

The gene calls are TRBV29-1 and TRBJ2-1; D remains unclear. This CDR3 comprises 14 residues. Germline V gene lookup returns CDR1 SQVTM and CDR2 ANQGSEA. V was cut by 4 bases and J by 2 bases, with 12 bases left in between. The CDR3 loop reads CSVVSARTYNEQFF. The CDR3 DNA follows: TGCAGCGTTGTATCCGCGCGTACCTACAATGAGCAGTTCTTC.

This clone was seen a few times. The rearrangement links TRBV5-6 to TRBJ1-1, with D unclear. Trimming pared 0 bases from V and 5 bases from J, leaving 17 bases between. The germline gives CDR1 SGHDT, CDR2 YYEEEE. This CDR3 region has 16 residues. The CDR3 loop is CASSLALGPRNTEAFF. The CDR3, as DNA: TGTGCCAGCAGCTTGGCCTTAGGCCCACGGAATACTGAAGCTTTCTTT.